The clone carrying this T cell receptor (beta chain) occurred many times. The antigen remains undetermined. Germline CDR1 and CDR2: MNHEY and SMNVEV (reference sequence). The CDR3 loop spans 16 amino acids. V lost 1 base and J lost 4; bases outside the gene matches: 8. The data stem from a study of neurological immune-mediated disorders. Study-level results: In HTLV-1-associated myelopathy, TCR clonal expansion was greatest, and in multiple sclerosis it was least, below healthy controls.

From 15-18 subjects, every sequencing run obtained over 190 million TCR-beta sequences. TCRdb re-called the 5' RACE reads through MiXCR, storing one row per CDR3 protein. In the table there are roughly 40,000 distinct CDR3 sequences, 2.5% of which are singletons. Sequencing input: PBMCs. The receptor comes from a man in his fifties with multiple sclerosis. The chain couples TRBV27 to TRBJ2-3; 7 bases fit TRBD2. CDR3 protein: CASSLYRRGYPDTQYF. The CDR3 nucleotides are TGTGCCAGCAGTTTATATAGGCGGGGGTACCCAGATACGCAGTATTTT.